Listed here is a single TCR beta chain. The antigen is unknown. These data are taken from a study of CD8 T cells in ankylosing spondylitis. General study points: Disease-associated clonotypes exhibited CD8+ identity and were relatively infrequent in peripheral blood. The clones that were linked to disease were reported to be significantly enriched in matched synovial fluid samples from ankylosing spondylitis patients. A TCR beta motif of fewer than ten highly homologous variants seemed to mark ankylosing spondylitis blood.

The length of the CDR3 is 14 residues. Germline CDR1 SGHVS, CDR2 FQNEAQ. V lost 4 bases and J 4 bases, leaving 13 bases between the germline ends. It was by quantitative 5'-RACE with molecular barcodes that TCR beta libraries were made. TCRdb re-analysed the 5' RACE reads in MiXCR, keeping a single row per CDR3 protein. The sample lists about 130,000 distinct CDR3 sequences; over 7% were seen once. This TCR was sampled from a male donor with ankylosing spondylitis or in good health (not recorded which). Sequenced: blood, either unsorted or a sorted T cell fraction (not recorded which). J is TRBJ2-5 and V is TRBV7-8; weak D call: TRBD1 (5 bases). CDR3 amino acids: CASSSGRVPETQYF. CDR3 coding DNA: TGTGCCAGCAGCTCTGGCAGGGTCCCAGAGACCCAGTACTTC.